Below, 28 T cell receptor beta chains from the same sample are listed, as sequenced in a study of identical twins. From the 5' RACE reads, TCRdb called clonotypes with MiXCR, one entry per CDR3 protein. This sample has 350,000 to 500,000 distinct CDR3 sequences; less than 20% occur once, and the top ten carry roughly 12%. Sequenced sample: naive T cells sorted from blood. The receptors here all came from a man aged 50 to 60 in good health.

The rearrangement links TRBV27 to TRBJ1-1, with a weak D call TRBD1 (5 bases). Trimming left V 6 bases short and J 5 bases short, with 19 bases between. This CDR3 spans 15 amino acids. Looked up from germline, CDR1 is MNHEY and CDR2 is SMNVEV (reference sequence). The CDR3 protein is CASRFGTAYETEAFF. CDR3 sequence (DNA): TGTGCCAGCAGATTCGGGACCGCTTATGAGACTGAAGCTTTCTTT.

In its sample, this clonotype was seen many times. The chain combines TRBV9 with TRBJ2-5; no reliable D call. Germline V gene lookup returns CDR1 SGDLS and CDR2 YYNGEE. This CDR3 spans 13 amino acids. The V and J ends lost 4 bases and 5 bases respectively, with 12 bases between them. The CDR3 nucleotides are TGTGCCAGCAGCCCCCACGCCCAGGAGACCCAGTACTTC. This translates into CASSPHAQETQYF.

This clonotype has a count of ten or more. V is TRBV4-3 and J is TRBJ2-1; D is unresolved. The length of the CDR3 is 14 residues. Germline-derived CDR1 and CDR2 are LGHNA and YSLEER. The V end lost 0 bases, the J end lost 5 bases, and 8 bases lay between the germline ends. The CDR3 loop is CASSQESFDNEQFF. The CDR3 DNA sequence: TGCGCCAGCAGCCAAGAATCCTTTGACAATGAGCAGTTCTTC.

This clonotype was counted at least ten times. The chain recombines TRBV18 with TRBJ2-4, with a tentative D call TRBD2 (5 bases). V dropped 3 bases and J dropped 5 bases, with 11 bases sitting between them. This CDR3 comprises 14 residues. Germline values: CDR1 KGHSH, CDR2 LQKENI. This CDR3 reads CASSPGLNENIQYF. CDR3 bases: TGTGCCAGCTCACCCGGACTGAATGAAAACATTCAGTACTTC.

The table lists this clonotype with a few counts. The CDR3 DNA is TGTGCCAGCAGCAAACGGTCGGCGCGGCGGGCGAACACCGGGGAGCTGTTTTTT. Protein product: CASSKRSARRANTGELFF. The J gene is TRBJ2-2, the V gene TRBV21-1; TRBD1, the table's D call, lacks a check against the DNA. TRBV21-1 is reported as a pseudogene. This CDR3 is 18 amino acids long.

This clonotype was recorded many times. This sequence joins TRBV7-9 and TRBJ1-5; weak D call: TRBD1 (5 bases). V lost 8 bases and J lost 5, with 10 bases in between. Germline CDR1 is SEHNR and CDR2 is FQNEAQ (reference sequence). The CDR3 contains 12 residues. CDR3 protein: CASSLGDQPQHF. As DNA, the CDR3 is TGTGCCAGCTCACTGGGGGATCAGCCCCAGCATTTT.

The chain joins TRBV12-3 or TRBV12-4 to TRBJ2-7; the match to TRBD1 covers 9 bases. This CDR3 has 16 amino acids. J lost 3 bases, V lost 2 bases, and 8 bases had no gene match. CDR3 region: CASSLQGGQGSYEQYF. The CDR3 DNA follows: TGTGCCAGCAGTTTACAGGGGGGACAGGGTAGCTACGAGCAGTACTTC.

In its sample, this clonotype was seen a few times. The rearrangement joins TRBV11-2 to TRBJ2-2, with D possibly being TRBD1 (6 bases). The CDR3 contains 16 residues. Germline values: CDR1 SGHAT, CDR2 FQNNGV. V gave up 3 bases and J gave up 1 base, with 12 bases separating them. Written as DNA, the CDR3 is TGTGCCAGCAGCTTTGGTTGGGGGCTGAACACCGGGGAGCTGTTTTTT. The encoded protein is CASSFGWGLNTGELFF.

The J gene is TRBJ1-6, the V gene TRBV7-2; D unresolved. V lost 5 bases and J lost 0, with 8 bases in between. Germline lookup yields CDR1 SGHTA and CDR2 FQGNSA. The CDR3 spans 15 residues. The CDR3 DNA follows: TGTGCCAGCAGCATGACCGCCTCCTATAATTCACCCCTCCACTTT. Amino acids: CASSMTASYNSPLHF. The full variable domain, rest sourced from reference TRBV7-2 and TRBJ1-6, is GAGVSQSPSNKVTEKGKDVELRCDPISGHTALYWYRQSLGQGLEFLIYFQGNSAPDKSGLPSDRFSAERTGGSVSTLTIQRTQQEDSAVYLCASSMTASYNSPLHFGNGTRLTVT.

The chain has TRBV10-3 and TRBJ1-1; D unresolved. Germline assignment: CDR1 ENHRY and CDR2 SYGVKD. The CDR3 consists of 14 residues. Trimming stripped 2 bases from V and 2 bases from J, with 9 bases between. CDR3 sequence (DNA): TGTGCCATCAGTGAGACAGCGATTAACACTGAAGCTTTCTTT. As protein: CAISETAINTEAFF.

This chain connects TRBV12-3 or TRBV12-4 to TRBJ2-2, with 7 bases matching TRBD2. The V segment lost 7 bases and the J segment 6 bases; nucleotides outside the gene matches: 11. The CDR3 length is 15 residues. The CDR3 DNA reads TGTGCCAGCACCTATTACACGGCGGGGGCCGGGGAGCTGTTTTTT. It is translated as CASTYYTAGAGELFF.

In its sample, this clonotype was seen many times. J is TRBJ2-5 and V is TRBV25-1, with 7 bases matching TRBD1. V dropped 0 bases and J dropped 1; count of bases not matched to a gene: 2. Germline V CDR1 and CDR2: MGHDK, SYGVNS. This CDR3 has 15 residues. The CDR3 region is CASSEYWTGQETQYF. In nucleotides, the CDR3 is TGTGCCAGCAGTGAATATTGGACAGGCCAAGAGACCCAGTACTTC.

This clonotype was detected ten times or more. V is TRBV24-1 and J is TRBJ2-1, with unresolved D. Germline CDR1 KGHDR, CDR2 SFDVKD. Trimming left V 6 bases short and J 7 bases short, with 9 bases between. The CDR3 contains 12 residues. The CDR3 coding sequence is TGTGCCACCAGTCCGGGTTGGAATGAGCAGTTCTTC. It translates to CATSPGWNEQFF.

The chain uses TRBV9 and TRBJ2-1, with D perhaps assigned TRBD1 or TRBD2 (6 bases each). Germline V lookup: CDR1 SGDLS, CDR2 YYNGEE. V dropped 3 bases and J dropped 3 bases, with 10 bases sitting between them. The CDR3 covers 14 residues. Here the CDR3 DNA reads TGTGCCAGCAGCGGTGGAGGGGGCTACAATGAGCAGTTCTTC. This codes for CASSGGGGYNEQFF.

This clonotype was picked up many times. The genes are TRBV20-1 and TRBJ1-2; 8 bases are a match to TRBD1. Germline values: CDR1 DFQATT, CDR2 SNEGSKA (reference sequence). The V gene end was trimmed by 6 bases and the J gene end by 1 base; junction bases not matched to a gene: 7. The CDR3 consists of 14 residues. The CDR3 bases are TGCAGTGCGAACGCAGGGGGCAGTAACTATGGCTACACCTTC. Amino acids: CSANAGGSNYGYTF.

The chain couples TRBV6-6 to TRBJ2-7; possible D gene TRBD2, 5 bases. The CDR3 spans 11 residues. V lost 7 bases, J lost 2 bases, and 6 bases lay in between. Germline values: CDR1 MNHNY, CDR2 SVGAGI (reference sequence). CDR3: CASMRAYEQYF. In nucleotides, the CDR3 is TGTGCCAGCATGAGGGCCTACGAGCAGTACTTC.

This chain links TRBV5-6 with TRBJ2-1, with 8 positions matching TRBD1. Germline loops: CDR1 SGHDT, CDR2 YYEEEE. V lost 4 bases, J lost 7 bases, and 10 bases stayed unmatched. This CDR3 contains 15 residues. The CDR3 protein is CASSIPGQGANEQFF. The CDR3 nucleotides are TGTGCCAGCAGCATTCCGGGGCAGGGGGCTAATGAGCAGTTCTTC. The whole variable domain, remainder taken from reference TRBV5-6 and TRBJ2-1, is DAGVTQSPTHLIKTRGQQVTLRCSPKSGHDTVSWYQQALGQGPQFIFQYYEEEERQRGNFPDRFSGHQFPNYSSELNVNALLLGDSALYLCASSIPGQGANEQFFGPGTRLTVL.

V and J are TRBV6-1 and TRBJ2-7; 9 positions agree with TRBD1. This CDR3 has 15 residues. CDR1 is MNHNS and CDR2 is SASEGT in the germline V gene. Germline trimming cut 5 bases from V and 1 base from J; bases unmatched to any gene: 6. CDR3: CASSTGTGISYEQYF. CDR3 nucleotide sequence: TGTGCCAGCAGTACCGGGACAGGGATTTCCTACGAGCAGTACTTC.

The rearrangement uses TRBV7-2 and TRBJ2-1; 16 bases match TRBD2. V was clipped by 5 bases and J by 3 bases; unmatched bases: 22. Germline V gene lookup returns CDR1 SGHTA and CDR2 FQGNSA. The CDR3 is 23 amino acids. CDR3 bases: TGTGCCAGCAGCATCCGTTCCATACCGGGACTAGCGGGGGGGGACCTTAACTACAATGAGCAGTTCTTC. Its translation: CASSIRSIPGLAGGDLNYNEQFF.

The chain uses TRBV15 and TRBJ2-5, with D unresolved. The V end lost 0 bases, the J end lost 4 bases, and 6 bases lay between the germline ends. Germline V gene sequence: CDR1 LNHNV, CDR2 YYDKDF (reference sequence). This CDR3 has 13 amino acids. This CDR3 is CATSRDIGETQYF. The CDR3 DNA sequence: TGTGCCACCAGCAGAGACATCGGAGAGACCCAGTACTTC.

The sample holds a few counts of this clonotype. The chain links TRBV30 to TRBJ1-4; D not certain. The CDR3 runs to 12 residues. The V end was cut by 0 bases, the J end by 3 bases, with 2 bases between. The germline V gene has CDR1 GTSNPN and CDR2 SVGIG (reference sequence). The CDR3 sequence: CAWSVANEKLFF. DNA of the CDR3: TGTGCCTGGAGTGTAGCTAATGAAAAACTGTTTTTT.

This clonotype was found once. A much larger clone sits a single nucleotide away, making a read error possible. This sequence joins TRBV21-1 and TRBJ2-7; no DNA check was done on the table's D call, TRBD1. TRBV21-1 counts as a pseudogene. The CDR3 is 15 residues long. The DNA for the CDR3 is TGTGCCAGCAGCATCTCCGGGACAGGGTTGTACGAGCAGTACTTC. Translation gives CASSISGTGLYEQYF.

This clonotype was picked up a small number of times. The chain joins TRBV9 to TRBJ1-2, with D possibly matching TRBD1 (6 bases). The V end was cut by 0 bases, the J end by 8 bases, with 17 bases between. The CDR3 contains 15 residues. Germline V lookup: CDR1 SGDLS, CDR2 YYNGEE. This chain's CDR3 is CASSVATGREQGYTF. The CDR3 DNA sequence: TGTGCCAGCAGCGTAGCTACAGGGAGGGAGCAAGGCTACACCTTC.

This clonotype was counted between two and nine times. V gene TRBV7-9 combines with J gene TRBJ2-2; no firm D call. This CDR3 has 15 amino acids. The V gene's germline CDR1 is SEHNR and CDR2 FQNEAQ (reference sequence). V lost 1 base and J 4 bases, leaving 10 bases between the germline ends. The CDR3 region is CASSLGPPITGELFF. For the CDR3, the DNA is TGTGCCAGCAGCTTAGGCCCCCCAATCACCGGGGAGCTGTTTTTT. Full variable domain (missing parts from reference TRBV7-9 and TRBJ2-2): DTGVSQNPRHKITKRGQNVTFRCDPISEHNRLYWYRQTLGQGPEFLTYFQNEAQLEKSRLLSDRFSAERPKGSFSTLEIQRTEQGDSAMYLCASSLGPPITGELFFGEGSRLTVL.

The V call is TRBV5-1, the J call TRBJ2-3, with a tentative D call TRBD1 (6 bases). This CDR3 region has 13 residues. V gave up 7 bases and J gave up 5 bases, with 14 bases separating them. The germline CDR1 and CDR2 sequences are SGHRS and YFSETQ. DNA for the CDR3: TGCGCCAGCTATGCAGGGACACAAGATACGCAGTATTTT. This codes for CASYAGTQDTQYF. The entire variable domain, with the rest obtained from reference TRBV5-1 and TRBJ2-3, is as follows: KAGVTQTPRYLIKTRGQQVTLSCSPISGHRSVSWYQQTPGQGLQFLFEYFSETQRNKGNFPGRFSGRQFSNSRSEMNVSTLELGDSALYLCASYAGTQDTQYFGPGTRLTVL.

This clonotype appeared many times. V and J are TRBV12-3 or TRBV12-4 and TRBJ1-1; tentatively, D is TRBD1 (6 bases). With 4 bases removed from V and 5 bases from J, the gap between germline ends came to 20 bases. The CDR3 consists of 16 residues. The DNA for the CDR3 is TGTGCCAGCAGTTCCATACCCGGGACATGGGGAACTGAAGCTTTCTTT. This translates into CASSSIPGTWGTEAFF.

CDR3 residues: CASSQGRSNQPQHF. The CDR3 nucleotides read TGTGCCAGCAGCCAAGGACGGAGCAATCAGCCCCAGCATTTT. V gene TRBV6-1 combines with J gene TRBJ1-5; D remains ambiguous. Germline loops: CDR1 MNHNS, CDR2 SASEGT. Trimming pared 6 bases from V and 1 base from J, leaving 10 bases between. There are 14 residues in the CDR3.

V is TRBV3-1 and J is TRBJ1-2; 9 bases fit TRBD1. The V gene end was trimmed by 1 base and the J gene end by 6 bases; junction bases not matched to a gene: 9. The germline V gene encodes CDR1 LGHDT and CDR2 YNNKEL (reference sequence). The CDR3 contains 16 residues. DNA for the CDR3: TGTGCCAGCAGCCAAGTGTCGTCCAGGGACAGGGATGGCTACACCTTC. Amino acids: CASSQVSSRDRDGYTF.